This section outlines one T cell receptor beta chain sequence together with its context. Its antigen is unidentified. This sample was taken from a study of T cell responses to AZD1222 COVID-19 vaccine. Assay used: immunoSEQ multiplex PCR; TCRdb lists only in-frame clones, some missing. The sample carries roughly 110,000 clones, 92% recorded once. Study-wide results and limits: Seropositive AZD1222 recipients at baseline numbered only six or seven. The study reported that nearly half of spike-specific TCRs target unmutated variant regions.

Sequencing was performed on peripheral blood, taken 28 days after the second AZD1222 dose. This sequence originates from an adult who received the AZD1222 COVID-19 vaccine.

CDR3 DNA sequence: TGTGCCAGCTCACCGACGGGAGCTAACTATGGCTACACCTTC. It translates to CASSPTGANYGYTF. The chain employs TRBV18 and TRBJ1-2; D not certain. The V and J ends lost 3 bases and 0 bases respectively, with 8 bases between them. This CDR3 region has 14 residues. Germline V lookup: CDR1 KGHSH, CDR2 LQKENI.